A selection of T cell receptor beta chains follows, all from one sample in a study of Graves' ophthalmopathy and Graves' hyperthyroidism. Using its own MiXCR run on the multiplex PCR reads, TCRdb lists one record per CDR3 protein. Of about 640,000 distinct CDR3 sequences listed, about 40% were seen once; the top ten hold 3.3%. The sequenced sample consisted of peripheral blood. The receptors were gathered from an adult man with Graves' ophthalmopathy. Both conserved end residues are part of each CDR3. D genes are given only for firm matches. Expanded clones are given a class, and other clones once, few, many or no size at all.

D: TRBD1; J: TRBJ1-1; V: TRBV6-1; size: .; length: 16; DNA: TGTGCCAGCAGTGAAGGCCCACAGGGGGGGGTCACTGAAGCTTTCTTT; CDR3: CASSEGPQGGVTEAFF
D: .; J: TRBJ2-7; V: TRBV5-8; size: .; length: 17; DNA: TGTGCCAGCAGCTTAGTTTACTCACGGACGGTCTCGGGGAAGCAGTACTTC; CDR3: CASSLVYSRTVSGKQYF
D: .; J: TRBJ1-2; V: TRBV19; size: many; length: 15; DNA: TGTGCCAGTAGTACCCGGCAAACCCCTAACTATGGCTACACCTTC; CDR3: CASSTRQTPNYGYTF
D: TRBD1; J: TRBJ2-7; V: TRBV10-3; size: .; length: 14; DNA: TGTGCCATCAGTCTCGGACAGGGGGCCTACGAGCAGTACTTC; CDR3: CAISLGQGAYEQYF
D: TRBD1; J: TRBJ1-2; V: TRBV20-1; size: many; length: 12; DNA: TGCAGTGCTAGAACAGGGGTCTATGGCTACACCTTC; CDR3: CSARTGVYGYTF
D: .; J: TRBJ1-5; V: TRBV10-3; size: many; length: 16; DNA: TGTGCCAGCAGTGAAAACCCCAGACATGGCAATCAGCCCCAGCATTTT; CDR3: CASSENPRHGNQPQHF
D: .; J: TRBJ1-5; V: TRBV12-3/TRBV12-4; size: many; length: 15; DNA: TGTGCCAGCAGTTTAGATGGGGGGGCCCGATCTCCCCAGCATTTT; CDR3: CASSLDGGARSPQHF
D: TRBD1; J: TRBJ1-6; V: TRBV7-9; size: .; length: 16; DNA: TGTGCCAGCAGCTTGGCGTCCGGGACAGGGAGTTCACCCCTCCACTTT; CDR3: CASSLASGTGSSPLHF
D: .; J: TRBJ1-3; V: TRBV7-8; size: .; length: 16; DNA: TGTGCCAGCAGCCAAGATTCCGGGACCGGAGGAAACACCATATATTTT; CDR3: CASSQDSGTGGNTIYF
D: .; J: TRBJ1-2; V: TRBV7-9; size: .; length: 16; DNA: TGTGCCAGCAGCTTGGAAGGAATCAGGGCGTCCTATGGCTACACCTTC; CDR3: CASSLEGIRASYGYTF
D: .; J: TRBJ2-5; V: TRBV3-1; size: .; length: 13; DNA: TGTGCCAGCAGCCAAGATATTTGGGAGACCCAGTACTTC; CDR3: CASSQDIWETQYF
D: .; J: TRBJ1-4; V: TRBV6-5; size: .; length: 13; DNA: TGTGCCAGCAGTTACAACAGGAATGAAAAACTGTTTTTT; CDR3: CASSYNRNEKLFF
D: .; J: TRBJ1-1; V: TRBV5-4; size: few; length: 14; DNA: TGTGCCAGCAGCTTTGGCAGGGTTGGCACTGAAGCTTTCTTT; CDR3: CASSFGRVGTEAFF
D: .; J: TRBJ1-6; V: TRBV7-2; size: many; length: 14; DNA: TGTGCCAGCAGCTATGGGTTCTCCAATTCACCCCTCCACTTT; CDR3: CASSYGFSNSPLHF
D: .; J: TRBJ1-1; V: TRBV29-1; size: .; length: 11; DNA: TGCAGCAGCGGACTACCCCGTGGTGTTTTCTTT; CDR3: CSSGLPRGVFF
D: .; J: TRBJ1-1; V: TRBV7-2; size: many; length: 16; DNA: TGTGCCAGCAGCCCCGAGGGGACTTATGAACAAACTGAAGCTTTCTTT; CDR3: CASSPEGTYEQTEAFF
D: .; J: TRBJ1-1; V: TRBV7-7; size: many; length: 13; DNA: TGTGCTAGCGATAAGGGACAGAACACTGAAGCTTTCTTT; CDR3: CASDKGQNTEAFF
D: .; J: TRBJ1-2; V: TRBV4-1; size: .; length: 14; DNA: TGCGCCAGCAGCCAAGATAGGGGGGCACCTGGCTACACCTTC; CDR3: CASSQDRGAPGYTF
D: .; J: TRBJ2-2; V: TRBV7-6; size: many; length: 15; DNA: TGTGCCAGCAGCACCATCCGCGGGTTCACCGGGGAGCTGTTTTTT; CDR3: CASSTIRGFTGELFF
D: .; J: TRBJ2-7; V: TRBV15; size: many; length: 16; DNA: TGTGCCACCAGCAGAGATATACGGGCAACCTACTACGAGCAGTACTTC; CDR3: CATSRDIRATYYEQYF
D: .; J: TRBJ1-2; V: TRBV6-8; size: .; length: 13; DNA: TGTGCCAGCAGTTATGCGGAAAACTATGGCTACACCTTC; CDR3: CASSYAENYGYTF
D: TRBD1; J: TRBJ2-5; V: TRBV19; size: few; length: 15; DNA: TGTGCCAGTAGTAGTACAGGGGGGTCCTCAGAGACCCAGTACTTC; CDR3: CASSSTGGSSETQYF
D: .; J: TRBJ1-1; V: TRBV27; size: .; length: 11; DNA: TGTGCCAGCGGCACCGGCAGACAAGCTTTCTTT; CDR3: CASGTGRQAFF
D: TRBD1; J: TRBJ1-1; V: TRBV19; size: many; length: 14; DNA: TGTGCCAGTAGTGATGGACAGGTGGTGACTGAAGCTTTCTTT; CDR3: CASSDGQVVTEAFF
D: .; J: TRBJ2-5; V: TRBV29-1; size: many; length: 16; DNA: TGCAGCGTTGAAGCCTACGGGTCGGGTGTACTGCCGACCCAGTACTTC; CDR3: CSVEAYGSGVLPTQYF
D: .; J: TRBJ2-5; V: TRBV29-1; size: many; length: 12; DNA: TGCAGCGTTGAAAGGCAGCAAGAGACCCAGTACTTC; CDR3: CSVERQQETQYF
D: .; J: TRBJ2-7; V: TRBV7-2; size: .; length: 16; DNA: TGTGCCAGCAGCCAAGAATTCGGGGGAGGCTCCTACGAGCAGTACTTC; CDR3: CASSQEFGGGSYEQYF
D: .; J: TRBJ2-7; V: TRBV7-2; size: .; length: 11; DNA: TGTGCCAGCAGCGCAAGGAACGAGCAGTACTTC; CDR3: CASSARNEQYF
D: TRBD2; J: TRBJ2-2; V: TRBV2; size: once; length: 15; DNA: TGTGCCAGTCAGAGCGGGACCGAGAACACCGGGGAGCTGTTTTTT; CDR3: CASQSGTENTGELFF
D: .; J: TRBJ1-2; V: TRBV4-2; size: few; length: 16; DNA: TGTGCCAGCAGCCAAGAACGCGGGACTGCAAACTATGGCTACACCTTC; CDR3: CASSQERGTANYGYTF
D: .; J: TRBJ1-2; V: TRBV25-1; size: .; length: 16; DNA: TGTGCCAGCAGTGCTAGAGACCGCGCCAACTATATCGGCTACACCTTC; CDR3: CASSARDRANYIGYTF
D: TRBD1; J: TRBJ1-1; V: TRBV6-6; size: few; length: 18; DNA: TGTGCCAGCAGTTTACAGAGAGGGACAGGGGGTATGAACACTGAAGCTTTCTTT; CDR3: CASSLQRGTGGMNTEAFF
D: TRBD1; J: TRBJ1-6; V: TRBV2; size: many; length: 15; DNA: TGTGCCAGCATACAGGACAGGGGTTATAATTCACCCCTCCACTTT; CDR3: CASIQDRGYNSPLHF
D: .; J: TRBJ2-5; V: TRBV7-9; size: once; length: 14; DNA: TGTGCCAGCAGCCTGGAGGGGGAGAGGGAGACCCAGTACTTC; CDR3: CASSLEGERETQYF
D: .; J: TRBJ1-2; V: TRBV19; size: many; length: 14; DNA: TGTGCCAGTAGTATGCCTGGGGGCGGCTATGGCTACACCTTC; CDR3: CASSMPGGGYGYTF
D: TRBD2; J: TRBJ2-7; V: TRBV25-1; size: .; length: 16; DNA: TGTGCCAGCAGTGCTGCGGGACTAGCGGGGGGCTACGAGCAGTACTTC; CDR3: CASSAAGLAGGYEQYF
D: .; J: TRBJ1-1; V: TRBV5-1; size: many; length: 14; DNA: TGCGCCAGCAGCACCGAAATTATACAGGGTGAAGCTTTCTTT; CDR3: CASSTEIIQGEAFF
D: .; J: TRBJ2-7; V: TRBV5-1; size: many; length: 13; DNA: TGCGCCAGCAGCTTGCAGCTAGCCTACGAGCAGTACTTC; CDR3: CASSLQLAYEQYF
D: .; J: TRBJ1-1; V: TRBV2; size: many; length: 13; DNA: TGTGCCAGCAGTGAAGCGCCTGACACTGAAGCTTTCTTT; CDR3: CASSEAPDTEAFF
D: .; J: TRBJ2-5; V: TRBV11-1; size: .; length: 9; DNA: TGTGCCAGCAGCAGTACCCAGTACTTC; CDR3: CASSSTQYF
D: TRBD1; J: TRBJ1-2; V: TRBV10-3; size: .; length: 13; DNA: TGTGCCATCAGTGGGGGACAGGCTTATGGCTACACCTTC; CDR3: CAISGGQAYGYTF
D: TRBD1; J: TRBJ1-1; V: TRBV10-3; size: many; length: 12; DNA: TGTGCCACCGGACAGGTCGGCACTGAAGCTTTCTTT; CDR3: CATGQVGTEAFF
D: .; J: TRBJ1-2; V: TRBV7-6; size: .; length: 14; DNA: TGTGCCAGCAGCTTGGACAGTAAGAACTATGGCTACACCTTC; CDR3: CASSLDSKNYGYTF
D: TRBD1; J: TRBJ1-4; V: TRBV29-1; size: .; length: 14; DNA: TGCAGCGAAATTGGGACAGGGGGCGACGAAAAACTGTTTTTT; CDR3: CSEIGTGGDEKLFF
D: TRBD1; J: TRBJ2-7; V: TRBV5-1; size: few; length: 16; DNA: TGCGCCAGCAGCAGACCGTACAGGGGGAAATCCTACGAGCAGTACTTC; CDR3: CASSRPYRGKSYEQYF
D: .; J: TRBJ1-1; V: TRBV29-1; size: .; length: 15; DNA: TGCAGCGTTGAAGATTGGAGGGTAATGGGCACTGAAGCTTTCTTT; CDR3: CSVEDWRVMGTEAFF
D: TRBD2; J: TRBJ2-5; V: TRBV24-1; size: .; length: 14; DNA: TGTGCCACCAGTGACCCAAGCGGGGGGGAGACCCAGTACTTC; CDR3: CATSDPSGGETQYF
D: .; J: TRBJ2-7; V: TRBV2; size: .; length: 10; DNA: TGTGCCAGCAGGCCTCGAGAGGGGTACTTC; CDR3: CASRPREGYF
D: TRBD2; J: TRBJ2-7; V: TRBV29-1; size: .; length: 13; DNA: TGCAGCGTAGGGACTAGCATGAGCTACGAGCAGTACTTC; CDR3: CSVGTSMSYEQYF